Listed here are 23 T cell receptor beta chains from one sample, sequenced in a study of chemoradiotherapy in HPV16-positive cancers. The repertoire was sequenced with immunoSEQ multiplex PCR; TCRdb's copy has only in-frame clones and lacks some. The repertoire holds about 20,000 clones, with 73% as singletons. The sample was collected from a patient who underwent chemoradiotherapy. These receptors were collected from a human donor with HPV-associated anogenital cancer.

V gene TRBV6-1 combines with J gene TRBJ1-6; 11 bases fit TRBD1. The CDR3 sequence is 18 residues long. The V segment lost 2 bases and the J segment 6 bases; nucleotides outside the gene matches: 9. The V gene's germline CDR1 is MNHNS and CDR2 SASEGT. The CDR3 loop reads CASSEKGQGAILNSPLHF. Here the CDR3 DNA reads TGTGCCAGCAGTGAAAAAGGACAGGGGGCGATCCTTAATTCACCCCTCCACTTT.

This chain joins TRBV28 and TRBJ1-5, with 8 positions matching TRBD1. This CDR3 is 14 amino acids long. V gave up 3 bases and J gave up 5 bases; unmatched junction bases: 3. Germline V CDR1 and CDR2: MDHEN, SYDVKM. The CDR3 region has the DNA TGTGCCAGCAGTTTTTCAGGGGGCTATCAGCCCCAGCATTTT. Protein: CASSFSGGYQPQHF.

The chain joins TRBV10-2 to TRBJ1-2, with no clear D. Germline assignment: CDR1 WSHSY and CDR2 SAAADI. Deletions cut 0 bases from V and 2 bases from J, with 10 bases between. The CDR3 has 15 amino acids. Here the CDR3 reads CASSESSRRNYGYTF. In DNA form, the CDR3 reads TGCGCCAGCAGTGAGTCTAGCAGACGCAACTATGGCTACACCTTC.

This clone appeared once. This chain links TRBV27 with TRBJ1-4; D may be TRBD1 (6 bases). This CDR3 has 14 residues. V shed 3 bases and J shed 5 bases, with 10 bases lying between them. CDR1 and CDR2 from the germline V gene are MNHEY and SMNVEV (reference sequence). CDR3 bases: TGTGCCAGCAGTTTTTGGCAGGGGAATGAAAAACTGTTTTTT. It yields the protein CASSFWQGNEKLFF.

The chain uses TRBV9 and TRBJ1-1; D gene unclear. V lost 0 bases to trimming and J lost 2 bases, with 11 bases between them. CDR3 size: 15 residues. CDR1 and CDR2 from the germline V gene are SGDLS and YYNGEE. The DNA for the CDR3 is TGTGCCAGCAGCGTAGTTCTCGGCGGAAACACTGAAGCTTTCTTT. It translates to CASSVVLGGNTEAFF.

J is TRBJ2-5 and V is TRBV5-4, with TRBD1 identical over 9 bases. This CDR3 comprises 14 residues. Looked up from germline, CDR1 is SGHNT and CDR2 is YYREEE (reference sequence). The trim removed 4 bases at V and 7 bases at J, leaving 8 bases unmatched. This CDR3 is CASSAQGASGTQYF. The CDR3, as DNA: TGTGCCAGCAGCGCACAGGGGGCTTCAGGGACCCAGTACTTC.

The rearrangement uses TRBV2 and TRBJ2-5, with TRBD2 identical over 10 bases. With 5 bases clipped from V and 5 bases from J, the junction kept 11 bases outside the gene matches. There are 16 residues in the CDR3. Germline V gene lookup returns CDR1 SNHLY and CDR2 FYNNEI. The CDR3 coding sequence is TGTGCCAGCAGTAGCCAAGCGGGGGGGCCGGGGGAGACCCAGTACTTC. This codes for CASSSQAGGPGETQYF.

V gene TRBV19 combines with J gene TRBJ1-3; D is undetermined. The CDR3 contains 14 residues. Trimming took 4 bases from V and 1 from J, leaving 8 bases between them. CDR1 is LNHDA and CDR2 is SQIVND in the germline V gene (reference sequence). CDR3 nucleotides: TGTGCCAGTAGTACCAGGATTTCTGGAAACACCATATATTTT. This gives the protein CASSTRISGNTIYF.

This clone has just a few counts. This chain's CDR3 is CASSVSIGRTFSNTGELFF. The CDR3, as DNA: TGTGCCAGCAGCGTAAGCATCGGCAGAACTTTTTCGAACACCGGGGAGCTGTTTTTT. The chain employs TRBV9 and TRBJ2-2; D is undetermined. The CDR3 length is 19 residues. CDR1 is SGDLS and CDR2 is YYNGEE in the germline V gene. The V gene lost 1 base and the J gene lost 0 bases, with 19 bases spanning the gap. Complete variable domain (other parts from reference TRBV9 and TRBJ2-2): DSGVTQTPKHLITATGQRVTLRCSPRSGDLSVYWYQQSLDQGLQFLIQYYNGEERAKGNILERFSAQQFPDLHSELNLSSLELGDSALYFCASSVSIGRTFSNTGELFFGEGSRLTVL.

The CDR3 region is CASSLIDANEQFF. The CDR3 nucleotides read TGTGCCAGCAGCTTAATAGACGCCAATGAGCAGTTCTTC. The chain has TRBV5-4 and TRBJ2-1; D gene uncertain. The CDR3 is 13 amino acids. Germline values: CDR1 SGHNT, CDR2 YYREEE (reference sequence). V was shortened by 2 bases and J by 6 bases, with 9 bases between the two germline ends.

This chain joins TRBV6-1 and TRBJ2-2; TRBD2 aligns across 10 bases. With V trimmed by 6 bases and J by 6 bases, 4 bases remained unmatched. The CDR3 contains 14 residues. The germline V gene encodes CDR1 MNHNS and CDR2 SASEGT. CDR3 sequence reads: CASSLAGEAGELFF. CDR3 in DNA: TGTGCCAGCAGCCTAGCGGGAGAGGCCGGGGAGCTGTTTTTT.

This clone was counted only a few times. The V call is TRBV5-1, the J call TRBJ1-1, with TRBD1 matching 7 bases. CDR3 length: 15 residues. The germline CDR1 and CDR2 sequences are SGHRS and YFSETQ. The J segment lost 5 bases and the V segment lost 0 bases, leaving 7 bases of the junction unmatched. This CDR3 is CASSLAGRGGTEAFF. The CDR3 DNA reads TGCGCCAGCAGCTTGGCCGGCAGGGGGGGGACTGAAGCTTTCTTT.

The rearrangement joins TRBV5-1 to TRBJ2-2; TRBD1 aligns across 9 bases. Looked up from germline, CDR1 is SGHRS and CDR2 is YFSETQ. With V trimmed by 4 bases and J by 5 bases, 6 bases remained unmatched. This CDR3 comprises 15 residues. This CDR3 is CASSNGQGRTGELFF. The CDR3 nucleotides read TGCGCCAGCAGCAATGGACAGGGGAGAACCGGGGAGCTGTTTTTT.

V and J are TRBV13 and TRBJ1-3; tentative D call: TRBD1 (6 bases). The ends were cut back, 0 bases at V and 0 bases at J, with 12 bases in the middle. Germline V gives CDR1 PRHDT, CDR2 FYEKMQ (reference sequence). There are 17 residues in the CDR3. CDR3 in amino acids: CASSLGQGLTSGNTIYF. CDR3 bases: TGTGCCAGCAGCTTAGGACAGGGACTGACCTCTGGAAACACCATATATTTT.

This clone was counted a few times. The chain links TRBV28 to TRBJ2-4; D is possibly TRBD1 (6 bases). The V gene's germline CDR1 is MDHEN and CDR2 SYDVKM. Trimming removed 6 bases from V and 6 bases from J, with 15 bases in between. The CDR3 consists of 14 residues. In nucleotides, the CDR3 is TGTGCCAGCAGGCCCCGGGACATGGGAAACATTCAGTACTTC. This codes for CASRPRDMGNIQYF.

The rearrangement links TRBV19 to TRBJ2-4, with D possibly TRBD2 on 7 matching bases. Trimming cost V 5 bases and J 0 bases, with 17 bases left between them. Germline CDR1 is LNHDA and CDR2 is SQIVND (reference sequence). This CDR3 comprises 17 residues. CDR3 coding DNA: TGTGCCAGTAGTCCCGTTGGGGGGGGCCTAGCCAAAAACATTCAGTACTTC. Encoded protein: CASSPVGGGLAKNIQYF.

V and J are TRBV28 and TRBJ1-1; a possible D gene is TRBD1 (6 bases). CDR3 length: 11 residues. The germline V and J ends were trimmed by 6 bases and 9 bases, with 11 bases remaining between them. CDR1 is MDHEN, CDR2 SYDVKM, per germline. The CDR3 DNA is TGTGCCAGCAGCCACAGGGATAAAGCTTTCTTT. It translates to CASSHRDKAFF.

The rearrangement links TRBV7-6 to TRBJ1-1; D is unresolved. Trimming removed 3 bases at V and 4 bases at J, with 12 bases between. CDR3 length: 14 amino acids. The V gene's germline CDR1 is SGHVS and CDR2 FNYEAQ. This CDR3 is CASSLSWLSTEAFF. The CDR3 bases are TGTGCCAGCAGCTTGAGTTGGCTAAGCACTGAAGCTTTCTTT.

The chain carries TRBV5-3 and TRBJ2-5, with TRBD2 identical over 10 bases. TRBV5-3 is treated as an ORF (open reading frame) with a function not yet certain. The CDR3 length is 17 residues. V lost 4 bases, J lost 2 bases, and 11 bases stayed unmatched. The CDR3 spells CARSQERGGGKQETQYF. CDR3 in DNA: TGTGCCAGAAGCCAAGAGCGGGGGGGAGGTAAGCAAGAGACCCAGTACTTC.

The gene calls are TRBV7-3 and TRBJ1-2, with unresolved D. The CDR3 consists of 13 residues. Trimming took off 5 bases at V and 0 bases at J, with 7 bases between the two ends. Germline V gene data show CDR1 as SGHTA and CDR2 as FQGTGA. The CDR3 loop reads CASSPDTNYGYTF. DNA of the CDR3: TGTGCCAGCAGCCCCGACACTAACTATGGCTACACCTTC.

The chain joins TRBV27 to TRBJ1-1, with TRBD1 identical over 12 bases. Trimming cost V 6 bases and J 11 bases; bases outside gene matches: 13. This CDR3 is built from 15 residues. CDR1 and CDR2 from the germline V gene are MNHEY and SMNVEV (reference sequence). In nucleotides, the CDR3 is TGTGCCAGCAGATATAAAGGGACAGGGGGCGCAAGGGCTTTCTTT. Translation gives CASRYKGTGGARAFF.

This chain connects TRBV20-1 to TRBJ2-3, with no clear D. This CDR3 region has 11 residues. CDR1 is DFQATT and CDR2 is SNEGSKA in the germline V gene (reference sequence). V was trimmed by 0 bases and J by 5 bases, leaving 3 bases between them. CDR3 amino acids: CSAREGDTQYF. In nucleotides, the CDR3 is TGCAGTGCTAGAGAAGGAGATACGCAGTATTTT.

This clone was counted between two and nine times. The genes are TRBV5-4 and TRBJ1-2, with D uncertain. Trimming took off 0 bases at V and 7 bases at J, with 7 bases between the two ends. The CDR3 sequence is 12 residues long. The germline CDR1 and CDR2 sequences are SGHNT and YYREEE (reference sequence). The DNA for the CDR3 is TGTGCCAGCAGCTTGGGAGTAAGTGGCTACACCTTC. Its translation: CASSLGVSGYTF.